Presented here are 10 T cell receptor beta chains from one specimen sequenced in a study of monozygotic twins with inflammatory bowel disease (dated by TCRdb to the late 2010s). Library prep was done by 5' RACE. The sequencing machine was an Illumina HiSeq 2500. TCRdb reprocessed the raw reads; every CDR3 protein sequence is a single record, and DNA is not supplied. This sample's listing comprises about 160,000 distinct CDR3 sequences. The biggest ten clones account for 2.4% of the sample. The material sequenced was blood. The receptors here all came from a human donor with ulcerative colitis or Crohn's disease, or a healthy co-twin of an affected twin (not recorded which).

The CDR3 sequence is CASSQVFGEQFF. The chain employs TRBV14 and TRBJ2-1. The CDR3 loop spans 12 amino acids. Germline V lookup: CDR1 SGHDN, CDR2 FVKESK.

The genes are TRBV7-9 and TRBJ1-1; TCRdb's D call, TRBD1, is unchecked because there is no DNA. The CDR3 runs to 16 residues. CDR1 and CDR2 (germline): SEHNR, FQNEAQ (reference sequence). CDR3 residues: CASSLEGQGMNTEAFF.

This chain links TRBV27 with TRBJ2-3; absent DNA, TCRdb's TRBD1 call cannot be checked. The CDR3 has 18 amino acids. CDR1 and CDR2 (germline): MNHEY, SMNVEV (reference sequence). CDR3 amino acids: CASSLYGTGGGHTDTQYF.

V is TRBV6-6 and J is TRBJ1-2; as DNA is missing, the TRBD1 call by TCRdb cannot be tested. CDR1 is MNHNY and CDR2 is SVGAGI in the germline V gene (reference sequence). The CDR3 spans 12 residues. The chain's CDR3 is CASSRQGTGYTF.

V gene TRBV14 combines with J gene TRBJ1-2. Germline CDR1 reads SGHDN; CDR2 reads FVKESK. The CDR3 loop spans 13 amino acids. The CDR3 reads CASSPRQYYGYTF.

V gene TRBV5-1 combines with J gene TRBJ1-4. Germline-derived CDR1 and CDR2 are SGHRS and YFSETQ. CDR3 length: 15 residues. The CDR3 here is CASSLATGSGEKLFF.

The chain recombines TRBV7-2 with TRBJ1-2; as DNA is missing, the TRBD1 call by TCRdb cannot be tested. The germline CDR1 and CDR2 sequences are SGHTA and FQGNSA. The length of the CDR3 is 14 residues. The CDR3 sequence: CASSPDREYYGYTF.

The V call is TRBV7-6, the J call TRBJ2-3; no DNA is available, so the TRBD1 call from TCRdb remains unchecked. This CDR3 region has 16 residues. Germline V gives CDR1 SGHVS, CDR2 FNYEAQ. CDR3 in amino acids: CASSPTGGLSTDTQYF.

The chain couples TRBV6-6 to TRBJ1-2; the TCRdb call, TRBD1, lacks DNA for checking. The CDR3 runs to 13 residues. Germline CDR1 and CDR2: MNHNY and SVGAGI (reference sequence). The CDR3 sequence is CASSPGQVYGYTF.

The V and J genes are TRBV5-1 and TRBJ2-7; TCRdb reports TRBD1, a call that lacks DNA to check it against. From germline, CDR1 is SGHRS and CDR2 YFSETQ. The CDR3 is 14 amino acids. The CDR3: CASSARDRVYEQYF.